The 26 T cell receptor beta chains given below trace back to one sample, sequenced in a study of early T cells in non-severe SARS-CoV-2 infection. TCRdb re-analysed the 5' RACE reads in MiXCR, keeping a single row per CDR3 protein. The sample yields 85,000 to 90,000 distinct CDR3 sequences, around 15% seen once. The source material was whole blood. These receptors were collected from an adult who was a healthcare worker with PCR-confirmed SARS-CoV-2 infection or an uninfected control (not recorded which).

This clonotype was seen more than once but under ten times. This chain connects TRBV29-1 to TRBJ2-2; D uncertain. The CDR3 runs 15 residues. Germline values: CDR1 SQVTM, CDR2 ANQGSEA. The V gene lost 6 bases and the J gene lost 5 bases, with 19 bases spanning the gap. The CDR3 loop reads CSVWAAPAPTGELFF. CDR3 DNA: TGCAGCGTCTGGGCGGCACCAGCACCGACCGGGGAGCTGTTTTTT.

V and J are TRBV5-4 and TRBJ1-2; 8 bases map to TRBD1. The CDR3 has 15 residues. The germline gives CDR1 SGHNT, CDR2 YYREEE (reference sequence). The trim removed 3 bases at V and 8 bases at J, leaving 12 bases unmatched. CDR3 sequence reads: CASSWRGQGLLGYTF. The CDR3 region has the DNA TGTGCCAGCAGCTGGAGAGGACAGGGACTTCTCGGCTACACCTTC.

The chain couples TRBV9 to TRBJ2-3; no clear D. V gave up 7 bases and J gave up 2 bases, with 11 bases separating them. The CDR3 totals 13 residues. CDR1 SGDLS and CDR2 YYNGEE come from the germline V gene. This CDR3 is CASQEGYTDTQYF. In DNA form, the CDR3 reads TGTGCCAGCCAAGAAGGATACACAGATACGCAGTATTTT.

This chain links TRBV5-6 with TRBJ1-2; no reliable D call. Trimming cost V 2 bases and J 6 bases, with 11 bases left between them. Germline V gene lookup returns CDR1 SGHDT and CDR2 YYEEEE. The length of the CDR3 is 13 residues. The CDR3 region has the DNA TGTGCCAGCAGCTTAAAGGATAGAGATGGCTACACCTTC. Its protein is CASSLKDRDGYTF.

J is TRBJ1-2 and V is TRBV13, with D maybe TRBD1 (6 bases). Between the trimmed V and J ends, which lost 3 bases and 6 bases, there was a span of 20 bases. The CDR3 totals 16 residues. In germline, CDR1 is PRHDT, CDR2 FYEKMQ (reference sequence). The CDR3, as DNA: TGTGCCAGCAGCTTTACCTTGCGGGGGCGTTTTGATGGCTACACCTTC. It yields the protein CASSFTLRGRFDGYTF.

The chain has TRBV12-3 or TRBV12-4 and TRBJ2-2, with a tentative D call TRBD2 (6 bases). V lost 8 bases and J 6 bases, leaving 10 bases between the germline ends. The CDR3 has 12 amino acids. The CDR3 DNA sequence: TGTGCCAGCCGACGGGAGCCCGGGGAGCTGTTTTTT. It encodes CASRREPGELFF.

The rearrangement uses TRBV28 and TRBJ2-2; D gene uncertain. Germline-derived CDR1 and CDR2 are MDHEN and SYDVKM. V was clipped by 7 bases and J by 8 bases, with 11 bases between them. The CDR3 is made up of 12 amino acids. The CDR3 reads CASTSREGELFF. CDR3 coding DNA: TGTGCCAGCACCTCCCGAGAGGGGGAGCTGTTTTTT.

The chain has TRBV27 and TRBJ2-7, with 10 bases identical to TRBD2. The CDR3 totals 15 residues. J gave up 0 bases and V 3 bases, and 2 bases lay outside the gene matches. Per the germline V gene, CDR1 is MNHEY and CDR2 is SMNVEV (reference sequence). As DNA, the CDR3 is TGTGCCAGCAGTTTCGGGACTAGCGTCTCCTACGAGCAGTACTTC. The encoded protein is CASSFGTSVSYEQYF.

This clonotype was counted between two and nine times. The chain recombines TRBV11-2 with TRBJ2-7; D possibly corresponds to TRBD1 (5 bases). V lost 1 base, J lost 2 bases, and 12 bases lay in between. Germline V CDR1 and CDR2: SGHAT, FQNNGV. The CDR3 covers 15 residues. The chain's CDR3 is CASSLGGRYAYEQYF. Written as DNA, the CDR3 is TGTGCCAGCAGCTTAGGGGGCCGTTATGCCTACGAGCAGTACTTC.

The chain recombines TRBV11-1 with TRBJ2-7; 12 positions match TRBD2. J was trimmed by 5 bases and V by 7 bases; bases with no gene match: 3. CDR1 SGHAT and CDR2 FQDESV come from the germline V gene (reference sequence). The CDR3 is 13 amino acids. CDR3 sequence (DNA): TGTGCCAGCACGACTAGCGGGGGCGACGAGCAGTACTTC. Amino acid sequence: CASTTSGGDEQYF.

The CDR3 region has the DNA TGCGCCAGCAGCCAAGCTGAGACCCAGTACTTC. This gives the protein CASSQAETQYF. The rearrangement uses TRBV4-1 and TRBJ2-5, with D unresolved. The germline V and J ends were trimmed by 1 base and 5 bases, with 2 bases remaining between them. Germline V lookup: CDR1 MGHRA, CDR2 YSYEKL. The CDR3 is 11 residues long.

This chain connects TRBV4-1 to TRBJ2-1; D is possibly TRBD1 or TRBD2 (5 bases each). V lost 3 bases to trimming and J lost 0 bases, with 9 bases between them. The CDR3 length is 15 residues. Germline lookup yields CDR1 MGHRA and CDR2 YSYEKL. The CDR3 loop is CASSQGVSSYNEQFF. CDR3 DNA sequence: TGCGCCAGCAGCCAGGGGGTGAGCTCCTACAATGAGCAGTTCTTC.

The chain uses TRBV27 and TRBJ1-2, with 8 bases lining up with TRBD1. Trimming at V came to 6 bases and at J to 7 bases, leaving 19 bases not matched to a gene. CDR3 size: 17 residues. Germline CDR1 and CDR2: MNHEY and SMNVEV (reference sequence). CDR3 region: CASSFSAFTGGYSGYTF. Written as DNA, the CDR3 is TGTGCCAGCAGCTTTTCCGCGTTCACAGGGGGATATAGTGGCTACACCTTC.

This clonotype was found many times. The chain carries TRBV18 and TRBJ2-1; D is unresolved. Germline-derived CDR1 and CDR2 are KGHSH and LQKENI. The V end was cut by 0 bases, the J end by 6 bases, with 6 bases between. This CDR3 contains 13 residues. The CDR3 DNA sequence: TGTGCCAGCTCACCACCGAGTCCCAATGAGCAGTTCTTC. As protein: CASSPPSPNEQFF. Full variable domain (rest looked up from reference TRBV18 and TRBJ2-1): NAGVMQNPRHLVRRRGQEARLRCSPMKGHSHVYWYRQLPEEGLKFMVYLQKENIIDESGMPKERFSAEFPKEGPSILRIQQVVRGDSAAYFCASSPPSPNEQFFGPGTRLTVL.

This clonotype was detected many times. V and J are TRBV20-1 and TRBJ2-7, with 9 bases that match TRBD2. V gave up 5 bases and J gave up 2 bases; unmatched junction bases: 10. The V gene's germline CDR1 is DFQATT and CDR2 SNEGSKA (reference sequence). CDR3 length equals 15 residues. The DNA of the CDR3 is TGCAGTGCTCTCCCCGCCGAGCGGGGGGCCTACGAGCAGTACTTC. Its translation is CSALPAERGAYEQYF.

There are a few counts of this clonotype. The V and J genes are TRBV5-1 and TRBJ1-1, with D hard to call. This CDR3 contains 13 residues. Germline assignment: CDR1 SGHRS and CDR2 YFSETQ. V shed 5 bases and J shed 0 bases, with 8 bases lying between them. DNA of the CDR3: TGCGCCAGCAGGGAACAATTGAACACTGAAGCTTTCTTT. Translating it yields CASREQLNTEAFF. The full variable domain, completed using reference TRBV5-1 and TRBJ1-1, is KAGVTQTPRYLIKTRGQQVTLSCSPISGHRSVSWYQQTPGQGLQFLFEYFSETQRNKGNFPGRFSGRQFSNSRSEMNVSTLELGDSALYLCASREQLNTEAFFGQGTRLTVV.

The CDR3 coding sequence is TGTGCCAGCAGTCTTAACGCGGCAATAGCTAACTATGGCTACACCTTC. This gives the protein CASSLNAAIANYGYTF. V usage is TRBV12-3 or TRBV12-4 and J usage is TRBJ1-2; no definite D call. Trimming shortened V by 5 bases and J by 0 bases, and 16 bases separated the two germline ends. The CDR3 spans 16 residues.

This clonotype was observed a few times. The rearrangement joins TRBV6-5 to TRBJ1-1; D is ambiguous. The germline V and J ends were trimmed by 5 bases and 1 base, with 11 bases remaining between them. The CDR3 length is 14 residues. CDR1 is MNHEY, CDR2 SVGAGI, per germline. DNA of the CDR3: TGTGCCAGCAGTCGGGAAGGCGGGAACACTGAAGCTTTCTTT. This gives the protein CASSREGGNTEAFF.

The table lists this clonotype with a few counts. This chain joins TRBV11-2 and TRBJ2-7; D is tentatively TRBD1 or TRBD2 (5 bases each). Trimming took off 8 bases at V and 6 bases at J, with 26 bases between the two ends. The CDR3 runs 16 residues. Germline assignment: CDR1 SGHAT and CDR2 FQNNGV. CDR3 bases: TGTGCCAGCGGCCCCAACCGGGGACGGGACCGTGGCGAGCAGTACTTC. Translation: CASGPNRGRDRGEQYF.

This clonotype was seen a few times. The chain joins TRBV15 to TRBJ1-5; TRBD1 matches 7 bases. The CDR3 totals 15 residues. The J segment lost 3 bases and the V segment lost 2 bases, leaving 4 bases of the junction unmatched. Germline lookup yields CDR1 LNHNV and CDR2 YYDKDF (reference sequence). The CDR3 loop is CATSRIRGYNQPQHF. Written as DNA, the CDR3 is TGTGCCACCAGCAGAATCAGGGGGTACAATCAGCCCCAGCATTTT.

The J gene is TRBJ2-5, the V gene TRBV11-2; 7 nucleotides agree with TRBD2. V lost 4 bases and J lost 2; bases outside the gene matches: 7. Germline V gene data show CDR1 as SGHAT and CDR2 as FQNNGV. This CDR3 contains 15 residues. The CDR3 spells CASSSVTGGQETQYF. Written as DNA, the CDR3 is TGTGCCAGCAGCTCCGTGACCGGGGGGCAAGAGACCCAGTACTTC.

This clonotype was picked up many times. The CDR3 DNA follows: TGTGCCAGCAGCCAGGATCTCCGGGGTGAGCAGTTCTTC. Translation: CASSQDLRGEQFF. The J gene is TRBJ2-1, the V gene TRBV7-7; a possible D gene is TRBD2 (5 bases). The CDR3 contains 13 residues. CDR1 SSHAT and CDR2 FNYEAQ come from the germline V gene (reference sequence). The ends were cut back, 5 bases at V and 9 bases at J, with 14 bases in the middle.

This clonotype turned up a few times. The chain carries TRBV28 and TRBJ1-3, with 7 bases that match TRBD1. J gave up 2 bases and V 4 bases, and 14 bases lay outside the gene matches. Germline V gives CDR1 MDHEN, CDR2 SYDVKM. The CDR3 consists of 18 residues. CDR3 region: CASSSHSATGRAGNTIYF. The CDR3 DNA reads TGTGCCAGCAGTTCCCATTCGGCGACAGGGAGGGCTGGAAACACCATATATTTT.

V and J are TRBV29-1 and TRBJ2-1; D may be TRBD1 (5 bases). The ends were cut back, 0 bases at V and 7 bases at J, with 16 bases in the middle. Germline lookup yields CDR1 SQVTM and CDR2 ANQGSEA. The CDR3 runs 15 residues. CDR3 sequence reads: CSVEEGTGSGNEQFF. For the CDR3, the DNA is TGCAGCGTTGAAGAGGGAACAGGTTCCGGGAATGAGCAGTTCTTC.

The table lists this clonotype with many counts. This chain connects TRBV7-9 to TRBJ1-4, with D maybe TRBD1 (5 bases). The CDR3 length is 18 residues. V shed 5 bases and J shed 0 bases, with 19 bases lying between them. Germline V gene lookup returns CDR1 SEHNR and CDR2 FQNEAQ (reference sequence). CDR3 sequence reads: CASSRNWGGDATNEKLFF. Written as DNA, the CDR3 is TGTGCCAGCAGCCGCAACTGGGGGGGAGACGCAACTAATGAAAAACTGTTTTTT.

The chain uses TRBV20-1 and TRBJ2-5, with 7 bases identical to TRBD1. The CDR3 is 14 amino acids. The germline V gene encodes CDR1 DFQATT and CDR2 SNEGSKA (reference sequence). V trimming: 1 base; J trimming: 2 bases; junction bases outside the gene matches: 4. CDR3 nucleotides: TGCAGTGCTAGAGTAGGACAGGTTCAAGAGACCCAGTACTTC. It encodes CSARVGQVQETQYF.